Listed below are T cell receptor beta chains from one sample, sequenced in a study of T cell responses to AZD1222 COVID-19 vaccine. Generated by immunoSEQ multiplex PCR, the TCRdb table keeps only in-frame clones and is missing some. The table records fewer than 130,000 clones, roughly four fifths of them present only once. Sample: peripheral blood, taken on day 0 of AZD1222 vaccination. The receptors shown here come from an adult in good health. Each CDR3 is given with its conserved first and last residue. The D gene is left open where the match is weak. Clone size is stated in some rows and not others, as once, few, many or a class when expanded.

- 17 TRBJ2-7 TRBV9 - CASSVGSWGDPTYEQYF TGTGCCAGCAGCGTAGGGTCGTGGGGAGACCCTACCTACGAGCAGTACTTC
- 15 TRBJ2-5 TRBV28 TRBD1 CASSLHRGLGETQYF TGTGCCAGCAGTCTGCACAGGGGTTTGGGTGAGACCCAGTACTTC
medium-sized 13 TRBJ1-6 TRBV6-5 TRBD1 CASSPDRGSPLHF TGTGCCAGCAGCCCGGACAGGGGTTCACCCCTCCACTTT
- 15 TRBJ2-7 TRBV7-2 - CASSLAGPPTYEQYF TGTGCCAGCAGCCTTGCGGGGCCGCCTACTTACGAGCAGTACTTC
- 14 TRBJ1-4 TRBV29-1 - CSVTAGTGNEKLFF TGCAGCGTGACAGCCGGGACGGGTAATGAAAAACTGTTTTTT
few 15 TRBJ2-7 TRBV9 TRBD2 CASSVGGSGSYEQYF TGTGCCAGCAGCGTAGGGGGTAGCGGGAGCTACGAGCAGTACTTC
- 16 TRBJ2-1 TRBV5-1 TRBD1 CASSPNTGAFYNEQFF TGCGCCAGCAGCCCGAACACAGGGGCGTTCTACAATGAGCAGTTCTTC
- 15 TRBJ1-5 TRBV15 - CATSRGVVSNQPQHF TGTGCCACCAGCAGAGGGGTGGTTAGCAATCAGCCCCAGCATTTT
- 14 TRBJ1-4 TRBV28 - CASSFGGPLEKLFF TGTGCCAGCAGTTTCGGAGGGCCTCTTGAAAAACTGTTTTTT
- 12 TRBJ1-2 TRBV11-2 TRBD1 CASSTRTGGYTF TGTGCCAGCAGCACCCGGACAGGGGGGTACACCTTC
- 16 TRBJ2-5 TRBV18 TRBD2 CASSPRFSGSGETQYF TGTGCCAGCTCACCACGGTTTAGCGGGAGTGGTGAGACCCAGTACTTC
- 15 TRBJ2-7 TRBV3-1/TRBV3-2 - CASSQGEGEVYEQYF TGTGCCAGCAGCCAAGGTGAGGGAGAGGTCTACGAGCAGTACTTC
- 14 TRBJ2-7 TRBV28 TRBD2 CASNRQQRGNEQYF TGTGCCAGCAACCGCCAGCAGCGGGGTAACGAGCAGTACTTC
- 14 TRBJ2-5 TRBV7-2 - CASSLAGAGETQYF TGTGCCAGCAGCTTAGCGGGGGCCGGCGAGACCCAGTACTTC
few 16 TRBJ2-3 TRBV6-4 TRBD2 CASSAIGTTGTDTQYF TGTGCCAGCAGTGCTATTGGGACTACTGGCACAGATACGCAGTATTTT
- 13 TRBJ1-4 TRBV18 - CASSLGRTEKLFF TGTGCCAGCTCCTTGGGGCGGACTGAAAAACTGTTTTTT
- 13 TRBJ1-1 TRBV19 - CASTSQDFTEAFF TGTGCCAGTACCTCACAGGACTTCACTGAAGCTTTCTTT
- 14 TRBJ2-3 TRBV27 TRBD2 CASTEVAGADTQYF TGTGCCAGCACTGAGGTAGCGGGGGCAGATACGCAGTATTTT
- 15 TRBJ2-1 TRBV5-3 TRBD2 CARRLRTRSYNEQFF TGTGCCAGAAGACTGAGGACTAGGTCCTACAATGAGCAGTTCTTC
- 14 TRBJ2-1 TRBV30 TRBD1 CAWSTDRGYNEQFF TGTGCCTGGAGTACGGACAGGGGTTACAATGAGCAGTTCTTC
- 18 TRBJ2-7 TRBV19 - CASSMGRLGMGLSYEQYF TGTGCCAGTAGTATGGGGCGACTGGGGATGGGACTCTCCTACGAGCAGTACTTC
- 15 TRBJ2-1 TRBV6-2/TRBV6-3 TRBD2 CASSSSSGRASEQFF TGTGCCAGCAGTTCATCTAGCGGGAGGGCCTCCGAGCAGTTCTTC
- 16 TRBJ2-7 TRBV7-8 TRBD2 CASSLGGTGGTYEQYF TGTGCCAGCAGCTTAGGGGGAACGGGGGGGACCTACGAGCAGTACTTC
- 16 TRBJ2-7 TRBV28 TRBD2 CASSRLAGGRWYEQYF TGTGCCAGCAGTCGACTAGCGGGGGGACGATGGTACGAGCAGTACTTC
- 13 TRBJ2-2 TRBV24-1 - CATSALASGELFF TGTGCCACCAGTGCCCTAGCCAGCGGGGAGCTGTTTTTT
- 15 TRBJ1-4 TRBV9 - CASSVGHAEGEKLFF TGTGCCAGCAGCGTGGGTCACGCGGAGGGTGAAAAACTGTTTTTT
- 16 TRBJ2-3 TRBV3-1/TRBV3-2 - CASSQERQGTFDTQYF TGTGCCAGCAGCCAAGAGCGGCAGGGGACCTTCGATACGCAGTATTTT
few 14 TRBJ1-1 TRBV7-2 - CASSLRDGSTEAFF TGTGCCAGCAGCTTAAGGGACGGATCCACTGAAGCTTTCTTT
few 14 TRBJ2-3 TRBV29-1 TRBD2 CSALGLGSSDTQYF TGCAGCGCCCTTGGACTAGGATCTTCTGATACGCAGTATTTT
- 11 TRBJ2-1 TRBV7-9 - CTGTGLNEQFF TGTACCGGGACCGGTCTCAACGAGCAGTTCTTC
- 14 TRBJ2-1 TRBV11-3 TRBD1 CASSPGGSYNEQFF TGTGCCAGCAGTCCAGGGGGCTCCTACAATGAGCAGTTCTTC
once 15 TRBJ2-7 TRBV7-6 - CASSSGARSSYEQYF TGTGCCAGCAGCTCCGGGGCAAGGAGCTCCTACGAGCAGTACTTC
- 14 TRBJ1-1 TRBV9 - CASSVRDMNTEAFF TGTGCCAGCAGTGTCCGGGATATGAACACTGAAGCTTTCTTT
- 12 TRBJ1-2 TRBV7-2 - CASSLALYGYTF TGTGCCAGCAGCTTAGCCCTCTATGGCTACACCTTC
few 12 TRBJ2-7 TRBV7-6 TRBD1 CASSPDRGEQYF TGTGCCAGCAGCCCGGACAGGGGCGAGCAGTACTTC
- 14 TRBJ1-2 TRBV28 - CASSLVQGTYGYTF TGTGCCAGCAGTTTAGTGCAGGGGACCTATGGCTACACCTTC
- 19 TRBJ1-4 TRBV4-3 - CASSQDYGSHSATNEKLFF TGCGCCAGCAGCCAAGATTACGGCAGCCACTCTGCAACTAATGAAAAACTGTTTTTT
few 14 TRBJ1-5 TRBV6-1 TRBD1 CASSDPGTGARLHF TGTGCCAGCAGTGACCCGGGGACAGGGGCTAGGTTACATTTT
- 14 TRBJ1-3 TRBV5-1 - CASTLGASGNTIYF TGCGCCAGCACCCTGGGGGCATCTGGAAACACCATATATTTT
- 16 TRBJ1-3 TRBV7-2 - CASSLEQPLSGNTIYF TGTGCCAGCAGCTTAGAACAGCCGCTCTCTGGAAACACCATATATTTT